This T cell receptor (beta chain) was obtained from a study of OX40 agonist ivuxolimab in advanced cancers. This clone was detected a few times. The junction had 10 bases not matched to a gene; V was cut back by 4 bases and J by 9 bases. Germline V gives CDR1 SGHTA, CDR2 FQGNSA. There are 15 residues in the CDR3. Assay used: immunoSEQ multiplex PCR; TCRdb lists only in-frame clones, some missing. The sample lists about 82,000 clones, 80% to 95% seen once, with 0.55% to 0.75% in the top ten. The input for sequencing was CD4+ or CD8+ T cells sorted from blood, taken in a trial of the OX40 agonist ivuxolimab. J is TRBJ2-1 and V is TRBV7-2, with TRBD2 matching over 9 bases. The clonotype comes from an adult with an advanced solid tumor such as melanoma, head and neck, liver or kidney cancer. As DNA, the CDR3 is TGTGCCAGCAGCTCCACTGGCGGGGGGGCCGCTGAGCAGTTCTTC. Its protein is CASSSTGGGAAEQFF. The complete variable domain, with remaining parts taken from reference TRBV7-2 and TRBJ2-1, reads GAGVSQSPSNKVTEKGKDVELRCDPISGHTALYWYRQSLGQGLEFLIYFQGNSAPDKSGLPSDRFSAERTGGSVSTLTIQRTQQEDSAVYLCASSSTGGGAAEQFFGPGTRLTVL.